This is a list of T cell receptor beta chains from one sample in a study of blood T cell repertoires in COVID-19. Assay: immunoSEQ multiplex PCR; the TCRdb copy retains only in-frame clones and omits some. The table has about 350,000 clones, around nine tenths seen once; the top ten hold approximately 1%. The sequencing input was PBMCs or T cells enriched from blood (not recorded which). The receptors come from a woman in her 30s who had been exposed to COVID-19. CDR3s include the opening cysteine and the closing phenylalanine or tryptophan. Fields, in order: D gene, J gene, clone size, CDR3 length, V gene, CDR3 DNA, CDR3 protein. D genes are given only for firm matches. Size tells how often a clone was seen (once, few, many) or the class of an expanded clone, and some rows leave it out.

>.|TRBJ2-3|.|17|TRBV19
TGTGCCAGTAGTATGGGGCGGAGGGCAGAGAGCACAGATACGCAGTATTTT
CASSMGRRAESTDTQYF
>.|TRBJ1-5|once|16|TRBV9
TGTGCCAGCAGCCCCGGAGCAGGGGTCAGCAATCAGCCCCAGCATTTT
CASSPGAGVSNQPQHF
>.|TRBJ2-2|.|22|TRBV7-9
TGTGCCAGCAGCGGGGACAGGGGGCAGGGACTAGCGGGACTCACGAACACCGGGGAGCTGTTTTTT
CASSGDRGQGLAGLTNTGELFF
>TRBD1|TRBJ2-1|.|14|TRBV7-9
TGTGCCAGCAGCCGAACCAGGGGGCATGGTGAGCAGTTCTTC
CASSRTRGHGEQFF
>.|TRBJ1-2|.|14|TRBV2
TGTGCCAGCAGTGAAGAGGGCTTTGGGGCTGGCTACACCTTC
CASSEEGFGAGYTF
>TRBD1|TRBJ2-7|.|15|TRBV2
TGTGCCAGCAGTGAAGAGGGGACAGGGGGCTACGAGCAGTACTTC
CASSEEGTGGYEQYF
>.|TRBJ1-1|.|13|TRBV6-5
TGTGCCAGCGTACGGGACACTCTCAATGAAGCTTTCTTT
CASVRDTLNEAFF
>.|TRBJ2-2|.|13|TRBV3-1/TRBV3-2
TGTGCCAGCAGCTATCCCGGCACCGGGGAGCTGTTTTTT
CASSYPGTGELFF
>TRBD1|TRBJ1-3|.|15|TRBV18
TGTGCCAGCTCACCGGGACAGGGGTCTGGAAACACCATATATTTT
CASSPGQGSGNTIYF
>.|TRBJ2-2|.|13|TRBV7-3
TGTGCCAGCAGAGAAAGCGGGACCGGGGAGCTGTTTTTT
CASRESGTGELFF
>TRBD2|TRBJ2-2|.|17|TRBV24-1
TGTGCCACCAGTGAGCGACTAGCGGGGAAGAACACCGGGGAGCTGTTTTTT
CATSERLAGKNTGELFF
>TRBD2|TRBJ2-7|.|15|TRBV6-9
TGTGCCAGCAGTTTCGAGCGGGAGGGCCACGGCGAGCAGTACTTC
CASSFEREGHGEQYF
>.|TRBJ1-1|.|14|TRBV5-1
TGCGCCAGCAGCTTGACCAGGGCGAACACTGAAGCTTTCTTT
CASSLTRANTEAFF
>TRBD2|TRBJ2-7|.|16|TRBV27
TGTGCCAGCAGTTGGGGGACTAGCGGGAGGGGAAGGGAGCAGTACTTC
CASSWGTSGRGREQYF
>.|TRBJ1-1|.|15|TRBV28
TGTGCCAGCAGTTTTGAGCACAGTGCGAACACTGAAGCTTTCTTT
CASSFEHSANTEAFF
>.|TRBJ1-4|.|15|TRBV5-1
TGCGCCAGCAGCTCCTCGGGGCCCAGCGGGCAAAAACTGTTTTTT
CASSSSGPSGQKLFF
>TRBD1|TRBJ2-7|.|14|TRBV28
TGTGCCAGTTGGACGGGACAGGGTTCCTACGAGCAGTACTTC
CASWTGQGSYEQYF
>TRBD1|TRBJ2-2|once|15|TRBV28
TGTGCCAGCAGTTCCGGGACAGGGAATGCTGGGGAGCTGTTTTTT
CASSSGTGNAGELFF
>TRBD1|TRBJ1-1|.|13|TRBV4-1
TGCGCCAGCGGATTACAGGGGTCCACTGAAGCTTTCTTT
CASGLQGSTEAFF
>.|TRBJ1-1|once|13|TRBV6-5
TGTGCCAGCAGGAGGGGGGGTCAGAGTGAAGCTTTCTTT
CASRRGGQSEAFF
>TRBD1|TRBJ1-5|few|17|TRBV5-1
TGCGCCAGCAGCTTGGGGGGTCCGGGACAGAACAATCAGCCCCAGCATTTT
CASSLGGPGQNNQPQHF
>TRBD2|TRBJ2-2|once|16|TRBV7-2
TGTGCCAGCACGGGACTAGCGGGAGTGGACACCGGGGAGCTGTTTTTT
CASTGLAGVDTGELFF
>TRBD2|TRBJ2-3|.|18|TRBV5-1
TGCGCCAGCAGCTTCCCCTCCCCAAGCGGGAGGGGGGGAAATACGCAGTATTTT
CASSFPSPSGRGGNTQYF
>.|TRBJ1-1|.|12|TRBV7-2
TGTGCCAGCAGCTCACATTACACTGAAGCTTTCTTT
CASSSHYTEAFF
>TRBD1|TRBJ2-6|.|17|TRBV19
TGTGCCAGTAGCCGAGGGGGCCGAAGCTCTGGGGCCAACGTCCTGACTTTC
CASSRGGRSSGANVLTF
>.|TRBJ1-5|.|15|TRBV19
TGTGCCAGTAAGGTCTCGACAGTGGCCAATCAGCCCCAGCATTTT
CASKVSTVANQPQHF
>.|TRBJ1-1|.|15|TRBV11-3
TGTGCCAGCAGCAAGCCCGGGGTGGGGAACACTGAAGCTTTCTTT
CASSKPGVGNTEAFF
>TRBD2|TRBJ2-1|.|15|TRBV9
TGTGCCAGCAGCGTAGGGGAGGGCTCCTACAATGAGCAGTTCTTC
CASSVGEGSYNEQFF
>TRBD2|TRBJ2-7|.|17|TRBV27
TGTGCCAGCAGTTTAACCGGACTAGCGGGAGCCCACTACGAGCAGTACTTC
CASSLTGLAGAHYEQYF
>.|TRBJ1-2|.|17|TRBV5-8
TGTGCCAGCAGCTTGGGGGAGGGGGACGCCGGACTCTATGGCTACACCTTC
CASSLGEGDAGLYGYTF
>TRBD1|TRBJ1-5|.|17|TRBV6-1
TGTGCCAGCAGTGAAATCTGGGACAGCTATAGCAATCAGCCCCAGCATTTT
CASSEIWDSYSNQPQHF
>TRBD1|TRBJ1-1|.|19|TRBV18
TGTGCCAGCTCACCACCGGTATGGGACAGGGAGTATCGAGACACTGAAGCTTTCTTT
CASSPPVWDREYRDTEAFF
>.|TRBJ1-1|.|12|TRBV5-1
TGCGCCAGCACGGGGAAGGTGGGTGAAGCTTTCTTT
CASTGKVGEAFF
>.|TRBJ1-3|.|17|TRBV21-1
TGTGCCAGCAGCAAAGTGGCAGAATCAAGCTCTGGAAACACCATATATTTT
CASSKVAESSSGNTIYF
>.|TRBJ2-1|.|15|TRBV7-9
TGTGCCAGCAATCGACTACCCCTGTTAATCGATGAGCAGTTCTTC
CASNRLPLLIDEQFF
>TRBD1|TRBJ2-3|.|15|TRBV2
TGTGCCAGCAGTCCTCCGGGACAGGGGACAGATACGCAGTATTTT
CASSPPGQGTDTQYF
>.|TRBJ2-7|.|12|TRBV5-1
TGCGCCAGCAGCTTGCCGGGGAGAGAGCAGTACTTC
CASSLPGREQYF
>TRBD1|TRBJ1-1|.|15|TRBV19
TGTGCCAGTAGTTCGGTTACAGGGGGCATGACTGAAGCTTTCTTT
CASSSVTGGMTEAFF
>.|TRBJ2-2|.|16|TRBV28
TGTGCCAGCAGTCGGGGCAGGGGCCCGAACACCGGGGAGCTGTTTTTT
CASSRGRGPNTGELFF
>.|TRBJ1-3|.|13|TRBV7-8
TGTGCCAGCAGCTTGGAGCAGGGAAACACCATATATTTT
CASSLEQGNTIYF
>TRBD2|TRBJ2-7|.|13|TRBV10-1
TGCGCCAGCAGTAGCGGGATCGTTAACGAGCAGTACTTC
CASSSGIVNEQYF
>TRBD1|TRBJ1-2|.|15|TRBV3-1/TRBV3-2
TGTGCCAGCAGCCTCTCCGGGACAGGGGGCGTTGGCTACACCTTC
CASSLSGTGGVGYTF
>TRBD2|TRBJ2-1|few|14|TRBV9
TGTGCCAGCAGCGTAGGGGGGACTATGAATGAGCAGTTCTTC
CASSVGGTMNEQFF
>TRBD2|TRBJ2-2|.|16|TRBV9
TGTGCCAGCAGCGTACGACTAGCGGGAGCCGGCGGGGAGCTGTTTTTT
CASSVRLAGAGGELFF
>TRBD2|TRBJ2-3|.|16|TRBV5-1
TGCGCCAGCAGCTCGGGACTAGTTGAGAGCACAGATACGCAGTATTTT
CASSSGLVESTDTQYF
>TRBD2|TRBJ2-1|.|13|TRBV19
TGTGCCAGTAGGTTAGCGGGAGGGAATGAGCAGTTCTTC
CASRLAGGNEQFF
>TRBD1|TRBJ1-4|.|15|TRBV7-2
TGTGCCAGCAGCCGCACAGGGGGGACTAATGAAAAACTGTTTTTT
CASSRTGGTNEKLFF
>TRBD2|TRBJ2-1|.|16|TRBV25-1
TGTGCCAGCAGTGAATACGAGCGGGAGTTTGAGAATGAGCAGTTCTTC
CASSEYEREFENEQFF
>TRBD2|TRBJ2-5|once|13|TRBV2
TGTGCCAGCAGTGAAACTAGCGTGGGGACCCAGTACTTC
CASSETSVGTQYF